The clone carrying this TCR beta chain was observed many times. How the authors handled the data: Per-sample TCR counts ranged from about 20,000 to 690,600, median around 96,000. MiXCR, applied by TCRdb to the RACE reads, yields one record per CDR3 protein. What appears here as the V and J calls and clone size reflects TCRdb's work, not the paper's. This sample carries around 100,000 distinct CDR3 sequences, about 10% of them seen once, and the ten largest clones take about 3%. This specimen comes from a study of human T cells and chemical hapten exposure. Whole-study context: Cases of alopecia areata, totalis or universalis occurred in a predominantly female patient group.

The time point: patch test 2, 6 weeks after DPC sensitization. As for treatment: therapeutic diphenylcyclopropenone sensitization with weekly scalp DPC. Germline lookup yields CDR1 SGHVS and CDR2 FQNEAQ. The length of the CDR3 is 15 residues. Trimming took 4 bases from V and 2 from J, leaving 13 bases between them. The sequence was collected from a woman in her thirties or forties with alopecia areata. Some clones in this sample may be carry-over from other donors' samples. This specimen was whole blood, taken in connection with sensitization to the hapten diphenylcyclopropenone (DPC). The V call is TRBV7-8, the J call TRBJ2-3; a possible D gene is TRBD2 (6 bases). CDR3 bases: TGTGCCAGCAGCTCATCCGGGACTTCCACAGATACGCAGTATTTT. Encoded protein: CASSSSGTSTDTQYF.